This TCR beta chain was captured by sequencing in a study of human T cells and chemical hapten exposure. Study-level background: Patches that contained 0.01% DPC were applied to the upper back and read at 6 days.

This sample's time point: patch test 1, 2 weeks after DPC sensitization. The treatment here: therapeutic diphenylcyclopropenone sensitization with weekly scalp DPC. Deletions cut 1 base from V and 0 bases from J, with 7 bases between. Looked up from germline, CDR1 is SNHLY and CDR2 is FYNNEI. The CDR3 runs 15 residues. One entry per CDR3 protein results from TCRdb running MiXCR on the RACE reads. Among 350,000 or so distinct CDR3 sequences listed, roughly 6.9% were seen once. Whole-study results and caveats: The donors suffered from alopecia, so their immune response may not match that of healthy people.

This clonotype was detected a few times. Its matching antigen is unknown. The clonotype was recovered from a woman between 18 and 30 years old with alopecia areata. Some clones in this sample may be carry-over from other donors' samples. The chain links TRBV2 to TRBJ2-4; D is unresolved. The material was whole blood, obtained in connection with sensitization to the hapten diphenylcyclopropenone (DPC). CDR3 sequence: CASSEGVLAKNIQYF. Here the CDR3 DNA reads TGTGCCAGCAGTGAAGGGGTCTTAGCCAAAAACATTCAGTACTTC. Variable domain in full (rest from reference TRBV2 and TRBJ2-4): EPEVTQTPSHQVTQMGQEVILRCVPISNHLYFYWYRQILGQKVEFLVSFYNNEISEKSEIFDDQFSVERPDGSNFTLKIRSTKLEDSAMYFCASSEGVLAKNIQYFGAGTRLSVL.